The 28 T cell receptor beta chains below come from one sample, sequenced in a study of blood T cell repertoires in COVID-19. Profiling relied on immunoSEQ multiplex PCR, and the TCRdb table lists in-frame clones only, not all of them. This sample yields 65,000 or so clones, of which roughly 83% are seen a single time; around 9.6% belongs to the top ten. Sequenced sample: peripheral blood. These receptors were collected from a man aged 30-40 years with COVID-19, enrolled during active disease.

This clone was observed a few times. The chain carries TRBV15 and TRBJ2-2; possibly TRBD1 for D (6 bases). The V and J ends lost 3 bases and 6 bases respectively, with 26 bases between them. The CDR3 has 19 amino acids. The germline gives CDR1 LNHNV, CDR2 YYDKDF (reference sequence). CDR3 amino acids: CATSSPSRVPGHSSGELFF. DNA of the CDR3: TGTGCCACCAGCAGCCCCTCCCGCGTGCCGGGACATTCATCCGGGGAGCTGTTTTTT.

In its sample, this clone was seen once. The V call is TRBV5-8, the J call TRBJ2-7; TRBD1 matches at 8 bases. Unmatched junction bases numbered 6, after V lost 6 bases and J lost 1 base. The CDR3 totals 14 residues. Germline V gene data show CDR1 as SGHTS and CDR2 as YDEGEE. This chain's CDR3 is CASNGQGGSYEQYF. Here the CDR3 DNA reads TGTGCCAGCAACGGACAGGGTGGTTCCTACGAGCAGTACTTC.

The rearrangement uses TRBV7-2 and TRBJ1-3, with D tentatively TRBD1 (5 bases). V shed 1 base and J shed 7 bases, with 11 bases lying between them. The CDR3 has 14 residues. CDR1 and CDR2 (germline): SGHTA, FQGNSA. The CDR3 is CASSLGRTQNTIYF. CDR3 bases: TGTGCCAGCAGCTTAGGAAGGACACAGAACACCATATATTTT.

This clone was found a few times. The chain employs TRBV6-5 and TRBJ1-2, with D possibly matching TRBD1 (6 bases). This CDR3 contains 14 residues. Trimming left V 1 base short and J 4 bases short, with 10 bases between. Germline V gene data show CDR1 as MNHEY and CDR2 as SVGAGI. The CDR3 region is CASSYYGGGYGYTF. CDR3 nucleotide sequence: TGTGCCAGCAGTTACTATGGGGGCGGCTATGGCTACACCTTC.

The chain links TRBV19 to TRBJ1-1; 8 bases align to TRBD1. V dropped 4 bases and J dropped 3; count of bases not matched to a gene: 4. Germline CDR1 LNHDA, CDR2 SQIVND (reference sequence). There are 14 residues in the CDR3. The CDR3 here is CASSNRGVYTEAFF. In DNA, the CDR3 is TGTGCCAGTAGTAACAGGGGGGTGTACACTGAAGCTTTCTTT.

The genes are TRBV3-1 (or the pseudogene TRBV3-2) and TRBJ2-1, with 7 bases identical to TRBD2. CDR1 is LGHDT, CDR2 YNNKEL, per germline (reference sequence). V shed 1 base and J 9 bases; nucleotides not matched to a gene: 6. The CDR3 is made up of 14 amino acids. Written as DNA, the CDR3 is TGTGCCAGCAGCCAAGGGGACTGGGGGGGTGAGCAGTTCTTC. It translates to CASSQGDWGGEQFF.

The J gene is TRBJ1-3, the V gene TRBV11-2, with D perhaps TRBD1 (6 bases). In germline, CDR1 is SGHAT, CDR2 FQNNGV. The CDR3 spans 15 residues. V lost 1 base and J lost 2, with 9 bases in between. The CDR3 bases are TGTGCCAGCAGCTTAGGAGGGGGGGCTGGAAACACCATATATTTT. Protein product: CASSLGGGAGNTIYF.

This chain joins TRBV28 and TRBJ1-1; D is ambiguous. Germline CDR1 MDHEN, CDR2 SYDVKM. The CDR3 runs 13 residues. Trimming left V 7 bases short and J 4 bases short, with 13 bases between. CDR3 DNA: TGTGCCAGCATTACGGACGGGATCACTGAAGCTTTCTTT. It codes for CASITDGITEAFF. The variable domain in full, with the rest retrieved from reference TRBV28 and TRBJ1-1, is DVKVTQSSRYLVKRTGEKVFLECVQDMDHENMFWYRQDPGLGLRLIYFSYDVKMKEKGDIPEGYSVSREKKERFSLILESASTNQTSMYLCASITDGITEAFFGQGTRLTVV.

This rearrangement joins TRBV5-1 to TRBJ1-5, with TRBD1 identical over 7 bases. With V trimmed by 5 bases and J by 5 bases, 4 bases remained unmatched. Germline V gene sequence: CDR1 SGHRS, CDR2 YFSETQ. This CDR3 spans 13 amino acids. The CDR3 is CASREGQDQPQHF. CDR3 in DNA: TGCGCCAGCAGAGAAGGACAGGATCAGCCCCAGCATTTT.

The sample holds a few counts of this clone. The gene calls are TRBV9 and TRBJ1-2; weak D call: TRBD1 (6 bases). V lost 4 bases, J lost 4 bases, and 14 bases lay in between. CDR3 length: 14 residues. Germline assignment: CDR1 SGDLS and CDR2 YYNGEE. DNA of the CDR3: TGTGCCAGCAGCCCAGATCCGGACAGCTATGGCTACACCTTC. Translation: CASSPDPDSYGYTF.

This clone was seen ten or more times. CDR3 DNA sequence: TGTGCCAGTAGTATCGACTTGGAGAACACTGAAGCTTTCTTT. It is translated as CASSIDLENTEAFF. The chain links TRBV19 to TRBJ1-1; D call uncertain. The V gene's germline CDR1 is LNHDA and CDR2 SQIVND (reference sequence). This CDR3 has 14 amino acids. The V end lost 3 bases, the J end lost 1 base, and 9 bases lay between the germline ends.

The chain combines TRBV13 with TRBJ1-6; 9 bases map to TRBD1. CDR1 and CDR2 (germline): PRHDT, FYEKMQ (reference sequence). The V and J ends lost 9 bases and 8 bases, in that order; junction bases with no gene match: 5. The CDR3 is 13 amino acids. CDR3: CARPGQGDSPLHF. As DNA, the CDR3 is TGTGCCAGGCCGGGACAGGGTGATTCACCCCTCCACTTT.

The V gene is TRBV7-8, the J gene TRBJ2-3, with 7 bases aligning to TRBD1. V lost 5 bases to trimming and J lost 1 base; unmatched junction nucleotides: 6. The germline V gene has CDR1 SGHVS and CDR2 FQNEAQ. This CDR3 contains 15 residues. CDR3 region: CASSSGGTGTDTQYF. DNA for the CDR3: TGTGCCAGCAGCAGTGGTGGGACAGGCACAGATACGCAGTATTTT.

V gene TRBV7-2 combines with J gene TRBJ2-3; 13 bases line up with TRBD2. Germline CDR1 is SGHTA and CDR2 is FQGNSA. This CDR3 comprises 17 residues. V lost 3 bases, J lost 4 bases, and 7 bases stayed unmatched. This CDR3 reads CASSFWRTSGSPDTQYF. The CDR3 nucleotides read TGTGCCAGCAGCTTTTGGAGGACTAGCGGGAGCCCAGATACGCAGTATTTT.

The chain has TRBV10-3 and TRBJ2-7; TRBD1 matches 8 bases. The junction had 6 bases not matched to a gene; V was cut back by 7 bases and J by 4 bases. The CDR3 has 13 amino acids. The germline V gene has CDR1 ENHRY and CDR2 SYGVKD. The CDR3 loop is CAITLGQGYEQYF. CDR3 sequence (DNA): TGTGCCATCACTCTCGGACAGGGTTACGAGCAGTACTTC.

The chain carries TRBV5-4 and TRBJ2-7, with 12 positions matching TRBD2. The germline gives CDR1 SGHNT, CDR2 YYREEE (reference sequence). The CDR3 length is 14 residues. The V segment lost 4 bases and the J segment 3 bases; nucleotides outside the gene matches: 2. CDR3 nucleotides: TGTGCCAGCAGCCCTAGCGGGAGGGACTACGAGCAGTACTTC. Protein: CASSPSGRDYEQYF.

The chain is built from TRBV29-1 and TRBJ1-2, with 8 bases identical to TRBD1. The CDR3 has 15 residues. The V gene's germline CDR1 is SQVTM and CDR2 ANQGSEA. Trimming removed 5 bases from V and 3 bases from J; junction bases left unmatched: 11. The CDR3 nucleotides are TGCAGCGTTAGGCAGGGGGCGAATTTAGACTATGGCTACACCTTC. It specifies CSVRQGANLDYGYTF. The full variable domain, its missing parts supplied by reference TRBV29-1 and TRBJ1-2, is SAVISQKPSRDICQRGTSLTIQCQVDSQVTMMFWYRQQPGQSLTLIATANQGSEATYESGFVIDKFPISRPNLTFSTLTVSNMSPEDSSIYLCSVRQGANLDYGYTFGSGTRLTVV.

The chain links TRBV4-1 to TRBJ1-1, with 7 bases lining up with TRBD1. Germline trimming cut 2 bases from V and 1 base from J; bases unmatched to any gene: 7. Germline assignment: CDR1 MGHRA and CDR2 YSYEKL. This CDR3 spans 16 amino acids. The CDR3 here is CASSQPNRGKNTEAFF. The CDR3 DNA is TGCGCCAGCAGCCAACCAAACAGGGGTAAGAACACTGAAGCTTTCTTT.

The chain recombines TRBV6-6 with TRBJ1-3; D remains unclear. The V end lost 6 bases, the J end lost 1 base, and 13 bases lay between the germline ends. Germline V gene lookup returns CDR1 MNHNY and CDR2 SVGAGI (reference sequence). The CDR3 extends over 15 amino acids. CDR3 nucleotides: TGTGCCAGCAGATCGACAACTTATTCTGGAAACACCATATATTTT. Translated: CASRSTTYSGNTIYF.

This clone was seen a few times. This chain links TRBV14 with TRBJ1-6, with 8 bases fitting TRBD1. The J segment lost 6 bases and the V segment lost 1 base, leaving 2 bases of the junction unmatched. This CDR3 is 15 amino acids long. Germline V CDR1 and CDR2: SGHDN, FVKESK. The CDR3 sequence: CASSQGTGPNSPLHF. The DNA for the CDR3 is TGTGCCAGCAGCCAAGGGACAGGGCCTAATTCACCCCTCCACTTT.

The chain employs TRBV9 and TRBJ2-3; D uncertain. Germline V gene lookup returns CDR1 SGDLS and CDR2 YYNGEE. V shed 5 bases and J shed 1 base, with 8 bases lying between them. The CDR3 runs to 13 residues. CDR3: CASSDLGTDTQYF. Written as DNA, the CDR3 is TGTGCCAGCAGTGACTTGGGCACAGATACGCAGTATTTT.

DNA of the CDR3: TGTGCCAGCAGTGAAAGCTCTGCTAGCGGGAGAAGGAATGAGCAGTTCTTC. It encodes CASSESSASGRRNEQFF. V gene TRBV25-1 combines with J gene TRBJ2-1; 10 bases are shared with TRBD2. Germline CDR1 is MGHDK and CDR2 is SYGVNS. V trimming: 2 bases; J trimming: 7 bases; junction bases outside the gene matches: 11. This CDR3 is built from 17 residues. The complete variable domain, with remaining parts taken from reference TRBV25-1 and TRBJ2-1, reads EADIYQTPRYLVIGTGKKITLECSQTMGHDKMYWYQQDPGMELHLIHYSYGVNSTEKGDLSSESTVSRIRTEHFPLTLESARPSHTSQYLCASSESSASGRRNEQFFGPGTRLTVL.

The chain links TRBV5-1 to TRBJ1-4, with a possible D match to TRBD1 (5 bases). Germline CDR1 is SGHRS and CDR2 is YFSETQ. V lost 1 base and J lost 6, with 10 bases in between. The CDR3 is 14 residues long. The CDR3 DNA sequence: TGCGCCAGCAGCTTGCAGTCCAGGGATGAAAAACTGTTTTTT. As protein: CASSLQSRDEKLFF.

The gene calls are TRBV7-9 and TRBJ1-5; possibly TRBD1 for D (5 bases). V was cut by 5 bases and J by 4 bases, with 15 bases left in between. The CDR3 has 15 residues. From germline, CDR1 is SEHNR and CDR2 FQNEAQ (reference sequence). The CDR3 is CASSQSGGENQPQHF. The CDR3 DNA follows: TGTGCCAGCAGCCAATCTGGGGGGGAGAATCAGCCCCAGCATTTT.

This sequence joins TRBV3-1 (or the pseudogene TRBV3-2) and TRBJ1-4; 12 nucleotides align to TRBD1. The CDR3 extends over 17 amino acids. The germline V gene encodes CDR1 LGHDT and CDR2 YNNKEL (reference sequence). The J segment lost 3 bases and the V segment lost 5 bases, leaving 7 bases of the junction unmatched. CDR3 bases: TGTGCCAGCAGCGCCCGGGACAGGGGGCTTGCTAATGAAAAACTGTTTTTT. Translated: CASSARDRGLANEKLFF.

The count of this clone is one. The rearrangement joins TRBV6-5 to TRBJ2-2; maybe TRBD1 (6 bases). Germline V gene data show CDR1 as MNHEY and CDR2 as SVGAGI. Between the trimmed V and J ends, which lost 4 bases and 4 bases, there was a span of 13 bases. The CDR3 extends over 15 amino acids. The CDR3 is CASSWARGVTGELFF. CDR3 nucleotides: TGTGCCAGCAGTTGGGCCAGGGGAGTCACCGGGGAGCTGTTTTTT.

DNA for the CDR3: TGCGCCAGCAGCAGGACAGCTTCTGGAAACACCATATATTTT. This translates into CASSRTASGNTIYF. The chain combines TRBV5-1 with TRBJ1-3, with D possibly matching TRBD1 (6 bases). The CDR3 runs 14 residues. The germline CDR1 and CDR2 sequences are SGHRS and YFSETQ. The ends were cut back, 4 bases at V and 1 base at J, with 9 bases in the middle.

This clone was counted once. The CDR3 reads CAIEGVPSGIYEQYF. The CDR3, as DNA: TGTGCCATCGAGGGCGTCCCTAGCGGGATCTACGAGCAGTACTTC. V is TRBV24-1 and J is TRBJ2-7, with 9 bases that match TRBD2. The CDR3 runs 15 residues. In germline, CDR1 is KGHDR, CDR2 SFDVKD. Trimming removed 11 bases from V and 3 bases from J; junction bases left unmatched: 13.